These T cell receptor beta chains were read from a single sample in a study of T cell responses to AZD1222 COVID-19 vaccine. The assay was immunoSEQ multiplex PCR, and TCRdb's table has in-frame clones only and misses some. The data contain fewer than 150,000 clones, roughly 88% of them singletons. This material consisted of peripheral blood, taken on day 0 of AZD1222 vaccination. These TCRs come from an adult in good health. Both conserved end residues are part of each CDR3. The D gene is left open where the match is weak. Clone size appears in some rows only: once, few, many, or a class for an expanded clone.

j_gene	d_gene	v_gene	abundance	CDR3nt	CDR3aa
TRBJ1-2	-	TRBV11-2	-	TGTGCCAGCAGCTTAGGTGGTAACTATGGCTACACCTTC	CASSLGGNYGYTF
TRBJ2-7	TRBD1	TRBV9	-	TGTGCCAGCAGCCCTACCGGGACAGGGGCCTACGAGCAGTACTTC	CASSPTGTGAYEQYF
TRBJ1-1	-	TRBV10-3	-	TGTGCCATCAGTCCCGACGACAGATCTGAAGCTTTCTTT	CAISPDDRSEAFF
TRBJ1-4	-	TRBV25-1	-	TGTGCCAGCAGTGATTCGCGAGGGGGGAGTTCGGAAAAACTGTTTTTT	CASSDSRGGSSEKLFF
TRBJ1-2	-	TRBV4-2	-	TGTGCCAGCAGCCGCATAAACGGGGGGCGAGGGGGCTACACCTTC	CASSRINGGRGGYTF
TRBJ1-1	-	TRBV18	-	TGTGCCAGCTCACCGCTAGGTGGGTTGAAATCCTTCTTT	CASSPLGGLKSFF
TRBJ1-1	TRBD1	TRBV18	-	TGTGCCAGCTCACCGGACAGGGTATATGTGAACACTGAAGCTTTCTTT	CASSPDRVYVNTEAFF
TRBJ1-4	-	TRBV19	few	TGTGCCAGTAGTCTTCGATTTATACCCTATGAAAAACTGTTTTTT	CASSLRFIPYEKLFF
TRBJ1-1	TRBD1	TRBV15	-	TGTGCCACCAGCACCCGGGACAGTCCGACTTTCTTT	CATSTRDSPTFF
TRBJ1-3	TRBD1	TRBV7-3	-	TGTGCCAGCAGCCCAGGGACAGCTGGAAACACCATATATTTT	CASSPGTAGNTIYF
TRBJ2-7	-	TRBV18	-	TGTGCCAGCTCACCACCTAGCATCTCCTACGAGCAGTACTTC	CASSPPSISYEQYF
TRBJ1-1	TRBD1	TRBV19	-	TGTGCCAGTAGTGGAGACAGGGGGCAATTTACTGAAGCTTTCTTT	CASSGDRGQFTEAFF
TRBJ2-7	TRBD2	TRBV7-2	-	TGTGCCAGCAGCCCGGGACTAGCGACCTCCTACGAGCAGTACTTC	CASSPGLATSYEQYF
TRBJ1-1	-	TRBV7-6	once	TGTGCCAGCAGCTTGCAGGGGACGAACACTGAAGCTTTCTTT	CASSLQGTNTEAFF
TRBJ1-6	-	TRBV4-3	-	TGCGCCAGCAGCCAAGTGGCAGGGGCTCAAGCTGTAAATTCACCCCTCCACTTT	CASSQVAGAQAVNSPLHF
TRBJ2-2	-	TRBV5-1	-	TGCGCCAGCAGCACTGACATAGGGCGTTACACCGGGGAGCTGTTTTTT	CASSTDIGRYTGELFF
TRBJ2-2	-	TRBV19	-	TGTGCCAGTCACAGGGCTAACACCGGGGAGCTGTTTTTT	CASHRANTGELFF
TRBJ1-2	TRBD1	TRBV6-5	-	TGTGCCAGCAGTTACGGTCAGGGGGTCTATGGCTACACCTTC	CASSYGQGVYGYTF
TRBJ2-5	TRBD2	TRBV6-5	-	TGTGCCAGCAGGGGACTAGCGGCCGGGGAGACCCAGTACTTC	CASRGLAAGETQYF
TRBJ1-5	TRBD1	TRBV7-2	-	TGTGCCAGCAGCTCGACAGGGGGCACCAATCAGCCCCAGCATTTT	CASSSTGGTNQPQHF